These 10 T cell receptor beta chains were all obtained from the same sample, sequenced in a study of regulatory dendritic cells for organ transplantation. Sorted subsets were CFSE-labeled and cultured roughly 5 days with allogeneic dendritic cells. No cognate antigen is known for these TCRs. Generated by immunoSEQ multiplex PCR, the TCRdb table keeps only in-frame clones and is missing some. The sample holds some 9,600 clones; just over 65% are singletons and the top ten take approximately 0.6%. The material sequenced was naive CD4+ T cells from blood cultured with dendritic cells. Subset indicated: CD45RA+ naive T cells. The receptors were gathered from a human donor in good health.

This clone was observed a single time. This chain connects TRBV11-2 to TRBJ1-4, with a possible D match to TRBD1 (6 bases). The CDR3 is 15 amino acids. Deletions cut 7 bases from V and 6 bases from J, with 18 bases between. Germline V lookup: CDR1 SGHAT, CDR2 FQNNGV. DNA of the CDR3: TGTGCCAGCACCCCTACGAGAGGGGGGGATGAAAAACTGTTTTTT. This codes for CASTPTRGGDEKLFF.

This clone was observed a single time. The V and J genes are TRBV7-9 and TRBJ1-4; 7 nucleotides match TRBD1. Germline V gene data show CDR1 as SEHNR and CDR2 as FQNEAQ (reference sequence). This CDR3 contains 14 residues. V trimming: 5 bases; J trimming: 8 bases; junction bases outside the gene matches: 8. CDR3: CASSMGRGSEKLFF. In DNA form, the CDR3 reads TGTGCCAGCAGCATGGGCAGGGGGTCCGAAAAACTGTTTTTT.

This chain links TRBV6-5 with TRBJ2-5, with a tentative D call TRBD1 (6 bases). V shed 0 bases and J shed 5 bases, with 16 bases lying between them. From germline, CDR1 is MNHEY and CDR2 SVGAGI. This CDR3 is 16 amino acids long. The CDR3 loop is CASSYSMQGMRETQYF. The CDR3 nucleotides are TGTGCCAGCAGTTACTCGATGCAGGGGATGCGGGAGACCCAGTACTTC.

This clone came up a few times. This chain links TRBV5-4 with TRBJ1-1; 9 bases match TRBD1. The V segment lost 4 bases and the J segment 5 bases; nucleotides outside the gene matches: 12. The CDR3 covers 16 residues. Germline CDR1 SGHNT, CDR2 YYREEE (reference sequence). For the CDR3, the DNA is TGTGCCAGCAGCCGGGACAGGGAGGTTTCGTGGACTGAAGCTTTCTTT. This encodes CASSRDREVSWTEAFF.

In this sample, this clone turned up once. J is TRBJ2-1 and V is TRBV5-1; 8 positions match TRBD1. The V and J ends lost 4 bases and 5 bases, in that order; junction bases with no gene match: 8. Germline V CDR1 and CDR2: SGHRS, YFSETQ. The CDR3 is 15 residues long. CDR3 in amino acids: CASSLGQVAHNEQFF. CDR3 sequence (DNA): TGCGCCAGCAGCCTGGGACAGGTTGCGCACAATGAGCAGTTCTTC.

The chain carries TRBV18 and TRBJ2-3; the match to TRBD2 covers 9 bases. The CDR3 spans 16 residues. Germline V gives CDR1 KGHSH, CDR2 LQKENI. The V gene end was trimmed by 3 bases and the J gene end by 5 bases; junction bases not matched to a gene: 9. The CDR3: CASSPHQAGGGDTQYF. CDR3 sequence (DNA): TGTGCCAGCTCACCCCACCAAGCGGGGGGCGGAGATACGCAGTATTTT.

The rearrangement uses TRBV18 and TRBJ1-3; 9 bases fit TRBD1. Losses at the gene ends were 3 bases for V and 9 bases for J; bases not matched to a gene: 9. This CDR3 has 15 amino acids. From germline, CDR1 is KGHSH and CDR2 LQKENI. The CDR3 region is CASSPLPTGGITIYF. CDR3 bases: TGTGCCAGCTCACCCCTACCGACAGGGGGTATCACCATATATTTT.

Notes on this clone: At one end the junction does not follow the germline gene, possibly because of a read error. V and J are TRBV9 and TRBJ1-6; D gene unclear. From germline, CDR1 is SGDLS and CDR2 YYNGEE. The length of the CDR3 is 17 residues. Here the CDR3 DNA reads TGTGCCAGCAGCGTAAGAGTTGTCCCCTCCAATAATTCACCCCTCCACTTT. This translates into CASSVRVVPSNNSPLHF. Complete variable domain (other parts from reference TRBV9 and TRBJ1-6): DSGVTQTPKHLITATGQRVTLRCSPRSGDLSVYWYQQSLDQGLQFLIQYYNGEERAKGNILERFSAQQFPDLHSELNLSSLELGDSALYFCASSVRVVPSNNSPLHFGNGTRLTVT.

This clone was seen only a few times. The chain carries TRBV6-5 and TRBJ2-7, with TRBD2 as a possible D gene (5 bases). Trimming left V 10 bases short and J 4 bases short, with 17 bases between. The CDR3 is 13 residues long. Germline CDR1 and CDR2: MNHEY and SVGAGI. This CDR3 is CATRRSRIYEQYF. The CDR3 coding sequence is TGTGCCACGCGGAGGAGCAGGATATACGAGCAGTACTTC.

This clone was observed a few times. The chain couples TRBV6-6 to TRBJ1-1; weak D call: TRBD1 (6 bases). V was pared by 5 bases and J by 0 bases, with 10 bases between. This CDR3 spans 14 amino acids. Germline assignment: CDR1 MNHNY and CDR2 SVGAGI (reference sequence). CDR3 DNA: TGTGCCAGCAGTGGACAGACCCTGAACACTGAAGCTTTCTTT. Translated: CASSGQTLNTEAFF.